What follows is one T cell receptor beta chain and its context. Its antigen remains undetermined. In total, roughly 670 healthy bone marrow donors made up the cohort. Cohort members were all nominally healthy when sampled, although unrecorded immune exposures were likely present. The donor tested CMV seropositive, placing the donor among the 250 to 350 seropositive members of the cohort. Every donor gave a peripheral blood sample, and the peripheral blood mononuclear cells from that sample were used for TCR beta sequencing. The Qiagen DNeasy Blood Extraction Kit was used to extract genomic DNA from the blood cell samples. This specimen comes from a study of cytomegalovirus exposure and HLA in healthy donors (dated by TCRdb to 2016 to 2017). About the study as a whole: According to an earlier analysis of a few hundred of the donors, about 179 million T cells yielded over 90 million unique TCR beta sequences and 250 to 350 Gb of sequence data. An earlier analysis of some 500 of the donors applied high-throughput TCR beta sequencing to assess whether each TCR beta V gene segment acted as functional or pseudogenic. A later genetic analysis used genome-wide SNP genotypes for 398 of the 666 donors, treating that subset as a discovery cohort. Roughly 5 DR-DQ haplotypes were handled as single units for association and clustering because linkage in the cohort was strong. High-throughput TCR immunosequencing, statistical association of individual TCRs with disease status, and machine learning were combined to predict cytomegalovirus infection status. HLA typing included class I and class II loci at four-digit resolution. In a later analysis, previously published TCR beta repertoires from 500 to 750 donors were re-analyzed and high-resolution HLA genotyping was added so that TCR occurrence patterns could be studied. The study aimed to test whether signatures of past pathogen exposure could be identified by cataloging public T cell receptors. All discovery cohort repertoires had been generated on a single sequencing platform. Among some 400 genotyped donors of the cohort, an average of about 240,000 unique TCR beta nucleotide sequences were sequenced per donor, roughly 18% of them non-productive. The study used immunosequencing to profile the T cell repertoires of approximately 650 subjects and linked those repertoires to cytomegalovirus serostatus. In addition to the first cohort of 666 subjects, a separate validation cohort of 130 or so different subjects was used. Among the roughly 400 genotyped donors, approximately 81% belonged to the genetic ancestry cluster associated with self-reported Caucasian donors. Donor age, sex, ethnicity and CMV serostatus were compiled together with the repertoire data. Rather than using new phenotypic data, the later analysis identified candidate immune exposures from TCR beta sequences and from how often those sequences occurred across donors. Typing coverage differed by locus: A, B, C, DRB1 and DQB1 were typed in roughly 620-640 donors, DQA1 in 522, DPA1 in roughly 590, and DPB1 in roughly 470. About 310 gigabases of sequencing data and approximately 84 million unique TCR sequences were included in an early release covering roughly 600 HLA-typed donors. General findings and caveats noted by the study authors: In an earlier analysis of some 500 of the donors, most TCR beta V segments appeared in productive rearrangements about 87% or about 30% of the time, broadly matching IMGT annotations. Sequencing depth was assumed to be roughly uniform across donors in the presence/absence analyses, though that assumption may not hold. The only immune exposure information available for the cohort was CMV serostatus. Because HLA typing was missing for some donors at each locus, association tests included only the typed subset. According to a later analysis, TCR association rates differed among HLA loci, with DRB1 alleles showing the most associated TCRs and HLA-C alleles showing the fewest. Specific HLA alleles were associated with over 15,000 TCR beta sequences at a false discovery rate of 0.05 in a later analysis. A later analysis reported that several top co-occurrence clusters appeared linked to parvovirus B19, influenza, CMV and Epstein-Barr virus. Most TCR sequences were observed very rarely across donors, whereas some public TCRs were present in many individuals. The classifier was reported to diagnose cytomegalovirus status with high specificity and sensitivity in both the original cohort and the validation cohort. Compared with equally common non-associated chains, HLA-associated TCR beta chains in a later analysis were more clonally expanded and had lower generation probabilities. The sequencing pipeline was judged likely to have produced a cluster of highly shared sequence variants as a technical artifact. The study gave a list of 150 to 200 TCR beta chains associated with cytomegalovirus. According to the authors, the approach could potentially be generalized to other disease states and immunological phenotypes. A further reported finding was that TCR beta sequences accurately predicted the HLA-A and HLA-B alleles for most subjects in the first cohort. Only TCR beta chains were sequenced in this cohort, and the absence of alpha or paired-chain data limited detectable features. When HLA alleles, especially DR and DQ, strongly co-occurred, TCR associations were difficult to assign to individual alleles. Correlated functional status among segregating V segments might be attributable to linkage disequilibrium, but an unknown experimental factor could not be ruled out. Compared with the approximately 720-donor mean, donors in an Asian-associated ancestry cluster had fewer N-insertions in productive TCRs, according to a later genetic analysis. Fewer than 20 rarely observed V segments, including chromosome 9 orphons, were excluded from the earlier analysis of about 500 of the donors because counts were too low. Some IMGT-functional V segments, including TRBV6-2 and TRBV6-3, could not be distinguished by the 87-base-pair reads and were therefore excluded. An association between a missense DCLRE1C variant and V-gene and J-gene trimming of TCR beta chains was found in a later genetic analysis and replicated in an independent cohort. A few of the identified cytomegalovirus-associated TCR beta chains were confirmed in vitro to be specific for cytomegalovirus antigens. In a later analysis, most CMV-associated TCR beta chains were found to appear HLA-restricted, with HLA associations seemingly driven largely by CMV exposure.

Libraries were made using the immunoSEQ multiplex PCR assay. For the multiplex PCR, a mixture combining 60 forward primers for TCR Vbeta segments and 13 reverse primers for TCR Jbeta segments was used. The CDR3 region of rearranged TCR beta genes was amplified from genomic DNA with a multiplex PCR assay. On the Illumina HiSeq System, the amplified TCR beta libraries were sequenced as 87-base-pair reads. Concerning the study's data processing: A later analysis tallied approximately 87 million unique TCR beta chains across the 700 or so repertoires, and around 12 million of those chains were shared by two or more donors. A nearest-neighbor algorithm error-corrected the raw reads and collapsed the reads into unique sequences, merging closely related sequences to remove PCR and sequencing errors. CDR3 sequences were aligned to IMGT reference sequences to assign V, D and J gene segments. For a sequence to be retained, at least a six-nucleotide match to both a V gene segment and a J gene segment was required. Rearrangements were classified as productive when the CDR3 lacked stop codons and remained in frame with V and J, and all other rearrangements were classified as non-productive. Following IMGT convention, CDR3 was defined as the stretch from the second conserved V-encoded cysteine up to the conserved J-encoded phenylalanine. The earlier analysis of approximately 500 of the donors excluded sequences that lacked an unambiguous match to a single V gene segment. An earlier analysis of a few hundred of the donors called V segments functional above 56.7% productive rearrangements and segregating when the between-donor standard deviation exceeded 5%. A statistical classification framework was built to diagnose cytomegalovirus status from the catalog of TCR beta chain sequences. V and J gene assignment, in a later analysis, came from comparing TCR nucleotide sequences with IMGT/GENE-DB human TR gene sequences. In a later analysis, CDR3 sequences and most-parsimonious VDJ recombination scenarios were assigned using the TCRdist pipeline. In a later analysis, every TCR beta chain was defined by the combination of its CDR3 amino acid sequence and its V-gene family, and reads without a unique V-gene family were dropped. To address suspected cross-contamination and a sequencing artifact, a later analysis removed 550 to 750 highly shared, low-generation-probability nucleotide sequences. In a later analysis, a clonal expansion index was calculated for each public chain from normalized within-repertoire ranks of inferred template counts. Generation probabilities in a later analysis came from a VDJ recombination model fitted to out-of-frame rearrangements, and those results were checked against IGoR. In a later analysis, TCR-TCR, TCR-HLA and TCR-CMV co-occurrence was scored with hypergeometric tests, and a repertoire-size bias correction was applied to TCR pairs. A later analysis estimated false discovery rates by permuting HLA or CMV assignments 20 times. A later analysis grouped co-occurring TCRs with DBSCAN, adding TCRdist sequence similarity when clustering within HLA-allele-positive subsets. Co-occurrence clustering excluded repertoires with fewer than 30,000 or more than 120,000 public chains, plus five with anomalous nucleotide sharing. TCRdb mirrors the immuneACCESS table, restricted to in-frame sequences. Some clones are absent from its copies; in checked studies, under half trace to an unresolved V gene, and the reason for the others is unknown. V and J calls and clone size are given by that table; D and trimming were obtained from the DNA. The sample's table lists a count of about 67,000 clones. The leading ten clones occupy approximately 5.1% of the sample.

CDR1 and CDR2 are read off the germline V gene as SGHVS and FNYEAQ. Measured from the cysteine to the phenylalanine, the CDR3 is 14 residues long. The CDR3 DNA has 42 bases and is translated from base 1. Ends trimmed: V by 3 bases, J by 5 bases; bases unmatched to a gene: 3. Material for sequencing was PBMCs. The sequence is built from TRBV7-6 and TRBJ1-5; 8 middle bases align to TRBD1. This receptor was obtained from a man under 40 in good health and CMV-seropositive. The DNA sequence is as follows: TGTGCCAGCAGCTTTGAACAGGGGGATCAGCCCCAGCATTTT. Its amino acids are CASSFEQGDQPQHF.